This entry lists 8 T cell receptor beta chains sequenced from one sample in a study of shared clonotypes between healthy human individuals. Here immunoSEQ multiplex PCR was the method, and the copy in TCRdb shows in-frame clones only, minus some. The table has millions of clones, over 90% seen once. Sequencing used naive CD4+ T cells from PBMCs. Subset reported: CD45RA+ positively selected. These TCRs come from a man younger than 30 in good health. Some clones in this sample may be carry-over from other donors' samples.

The CDR3 here is CASSKTPCLRERDTGELFF. The CDR3 bases are TGTGCCAGCAGCAAAACCCCCTGTTTGCGGGAGAGGGACACCGGGGAGCTGTTTTTT. The chain has TRBV21-1 and TRBJ2-2; whether TRBD2, the table's D call, matches the DNA was not checked. TRBV21-1 is annotated as a pseudogene. This CDR3 region has 19 residues.

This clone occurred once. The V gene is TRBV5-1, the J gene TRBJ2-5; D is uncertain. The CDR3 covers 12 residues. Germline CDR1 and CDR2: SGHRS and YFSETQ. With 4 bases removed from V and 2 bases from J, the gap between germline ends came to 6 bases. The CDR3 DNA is TGCGCCAGCAGCGCCGAACAAGAGACCCAGTACTTC. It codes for CASSAEQETQYF.

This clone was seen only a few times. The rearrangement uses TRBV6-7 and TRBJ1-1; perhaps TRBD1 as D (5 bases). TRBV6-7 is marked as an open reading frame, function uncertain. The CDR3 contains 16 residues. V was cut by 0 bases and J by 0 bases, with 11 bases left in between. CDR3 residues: CASSYSREWMNTEAFF. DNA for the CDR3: TGTGCCAGCAGTTACTCCAGGGAGTGGATGAACACTGAAGCTTTCTTT.

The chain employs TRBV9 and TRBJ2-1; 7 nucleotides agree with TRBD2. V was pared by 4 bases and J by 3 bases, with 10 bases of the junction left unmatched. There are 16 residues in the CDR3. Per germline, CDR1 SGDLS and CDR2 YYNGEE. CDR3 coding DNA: TGTGCCAGCAGCCCCTTCCCGCGGGGGTTCTACAATGAGCAGTTCTTC. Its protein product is CASSPFPRGFYNEQFF.

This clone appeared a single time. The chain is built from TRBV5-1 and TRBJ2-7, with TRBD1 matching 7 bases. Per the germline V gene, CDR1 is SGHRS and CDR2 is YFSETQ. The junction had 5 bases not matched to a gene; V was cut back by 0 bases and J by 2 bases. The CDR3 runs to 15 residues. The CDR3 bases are TGCGCCAGCAGCTTGGCCCCAGGGACAGCCTACGAGCAGTACTTC. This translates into CASSLAPGTAYEQYF. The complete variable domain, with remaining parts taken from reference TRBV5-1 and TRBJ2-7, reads KAGVTQTPRYLIKTRGQQVTLSCSPISGHRSVSWYQQTPGQGLQFLFEYFSETQRNKGNFPGRFSGRQFSNSRSEMNVSTLELGDSALYLCASSLAPGTAYEQYFGPGTRLTVT.

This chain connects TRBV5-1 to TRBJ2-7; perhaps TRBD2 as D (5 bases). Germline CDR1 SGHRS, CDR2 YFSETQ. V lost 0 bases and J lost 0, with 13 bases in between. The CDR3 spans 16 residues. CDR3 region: CASSLEPQTTSYEQYF. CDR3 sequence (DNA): TGCGCCAGCAGCTTGGAGCCGCAGACTACCTCCTACGAGCAGTACTTC.

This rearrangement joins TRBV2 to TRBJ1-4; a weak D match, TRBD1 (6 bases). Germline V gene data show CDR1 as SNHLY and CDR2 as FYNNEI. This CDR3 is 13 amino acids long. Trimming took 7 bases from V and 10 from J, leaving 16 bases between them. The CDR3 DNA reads TGTGCCAGCACCCCGGACAGCCGGGGAAAACTGTTTTTT. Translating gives CASTPDSRGKLFF.

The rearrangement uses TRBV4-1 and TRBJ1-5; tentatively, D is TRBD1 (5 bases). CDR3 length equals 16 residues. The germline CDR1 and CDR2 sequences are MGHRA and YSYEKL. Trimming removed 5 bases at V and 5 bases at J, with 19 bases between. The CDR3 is CASSATGASHDQPQHF. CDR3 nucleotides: TGCGCCAGCAGCGCTACTGGGGCCTCGCATGATCAGCCCCAGCATTTT.